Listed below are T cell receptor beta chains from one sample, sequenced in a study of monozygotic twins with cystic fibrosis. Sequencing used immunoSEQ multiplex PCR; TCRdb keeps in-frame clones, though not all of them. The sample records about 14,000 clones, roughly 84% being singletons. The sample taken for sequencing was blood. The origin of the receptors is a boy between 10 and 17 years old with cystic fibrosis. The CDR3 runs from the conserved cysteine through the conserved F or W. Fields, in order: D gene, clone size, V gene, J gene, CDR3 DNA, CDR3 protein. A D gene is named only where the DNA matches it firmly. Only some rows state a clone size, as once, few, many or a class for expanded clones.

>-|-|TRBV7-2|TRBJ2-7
TGTGCCAGCAGCTTAGCGCGGGGAAGCTCCTACGAGCAGTACTTC
CASSLARGSSYEQYF
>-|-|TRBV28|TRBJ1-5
TGTGCCAGCAGCCGGTACGCGCCCCAGCATTTT
CASSRYAPQHF
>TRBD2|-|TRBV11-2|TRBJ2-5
TGTGCCAGCAGCTTAGGGTCGATAGCGGGAGTTTGGGAGACCCAGTACTTC
CASSLGSIAGVWETQYF
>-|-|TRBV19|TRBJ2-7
TGTGCCAGTAGTATTGGAGGGACGAACTCCTACGAGCAGTACTTC
CASSIGGTNSYEQYF
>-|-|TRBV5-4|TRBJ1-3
TGTGCCAGCAGCCTACGGGGGAGCTCTGGAAACACCATATATTTT
CASSLRGSSGNTIYF
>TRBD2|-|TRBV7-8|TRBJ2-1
TGTGCCAGCAGCCCGCTCTGGACTAGCGGGGGGGCTTCCAATGAGCAGTTCTTC
CASSPLWTSGGASNEQFF
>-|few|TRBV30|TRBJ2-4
TGTGCCTGGAGTGGGTCAGATCAAAACATTCAGTACTTC
CAWSGSDQNIQYF
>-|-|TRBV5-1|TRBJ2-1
TGCGCCAGCAGCTTGGTCCGGAGCTTAGGACACAATGAGCAGTTCTTC
CASSLVRSLGHNEQFF
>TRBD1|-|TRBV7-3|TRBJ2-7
TGTGCCAGCAGCCAAGGACAGGGTGAAGAGCAGTACTTC
CASSQGQGEEQYF
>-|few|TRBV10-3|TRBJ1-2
TGTGCCACGGGGCGGAGCAGCGCCGACTATGGCTACACCTTC
CATGRSSADYGYTF
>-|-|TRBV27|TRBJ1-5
TGTGCCAGCATAAAGGAGTGGCAGGGGCCTTATAGCAATCAGCCCCAGCATTTT
CASIKEWQGPYSNQPQHF
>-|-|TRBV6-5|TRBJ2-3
TGTGCCAGCAAATACGGTCAGGGGTTGGCAGATACGCAGTATTTT
CASKYGQGLADTQYF
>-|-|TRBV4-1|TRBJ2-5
TGCGCCAGCAGCCAAGTTCTGAACGGGCCTGAGACCCAGTACTTC
CASSQVLNGPETQYF
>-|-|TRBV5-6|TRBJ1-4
TGTGCCAGCAGCTTGATGATGGGGGGTGAAAAACTGTTTTTT
CASSLMMGGEKLFF
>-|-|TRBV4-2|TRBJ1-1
TGTGCCAGCAGCCGGTACGGGGGCACTGAAGCTTTCTTT
CASSRYGGTEAFF
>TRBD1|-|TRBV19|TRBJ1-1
TGTGCCAGTAGTATAGGGACAGGGAGGAGCACTGAAGCTTTCTTT
CASSIGTGRSTEAFF
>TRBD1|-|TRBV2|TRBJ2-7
TGTGCCAGCTGCTCCCCCGGGACAGAAGGATACGAGCAGTACTTC
CASCSPGTEGYEQYF
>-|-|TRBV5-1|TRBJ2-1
TGCGCCAGCTGTTGTCGAGGGGCGCTTTACCCCTACAATGAGCAGTTCTTC
CASCCRGALYPYNEQFF
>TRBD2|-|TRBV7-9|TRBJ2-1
TGTGCCAGCAGCTCTTCACTAGCGGGGCCCTACAATGAGCAGTTCTTC
CASSSSLAGPYNEQFF
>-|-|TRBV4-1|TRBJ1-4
TGCGCCAGCAGACGTTCACTCTGGACTAATGAAAAACTGTTTTTT
CASRRSLWTNEKLFF
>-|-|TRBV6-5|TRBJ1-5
TGTGCCAGCAGTCCGACAGATAAGGACAATCAGCCCCAGCATTTT
CASSPTDKDNQPQHF
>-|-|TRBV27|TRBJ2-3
TGTGCCAGCAGTTTTAGCTTGCGCGCAGATACGCAGTATTTT
CASSFSLRADTQYF
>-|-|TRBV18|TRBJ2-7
TGTGCCAGCTCACCGTCGGTCTCCCCCTACGAGCAGTACTTC
CASSPSVSPYEQYF
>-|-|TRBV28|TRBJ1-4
TGTGCCAGCAGTTCAGGAAGGGGTAATAATGAAAAACTGTTTTTT
CASSSGRGNNEKLFF
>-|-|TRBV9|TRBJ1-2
TGTGCCAGCAGCGAAGTACAGGGTTCCATCTATGGCTACACCTTC
CASSEVQGSIYGYTF
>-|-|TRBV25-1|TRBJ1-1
TGTGCCAGCAGTGAAAGGGGACACTTGAACACTGAAGCTTTCTTT
CASSERGHLNTEAFF
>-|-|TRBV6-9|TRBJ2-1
TGTGCCAGGGGAGTGGTCCCCCTCCTGTTCTTC
CARGVVPLLFF
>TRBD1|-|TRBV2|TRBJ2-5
TGTGCCAGCAGCTCAGGGGGTCTGACCCAGTACTTC
CASSSGGLTQYF
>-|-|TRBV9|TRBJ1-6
TGTGCCAGCAGCGTAAGTTCAGGGATATCATATAATTCACCCCTCCACTTT
CASSVSSGISYNSPLHF
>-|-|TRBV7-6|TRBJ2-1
TGTGCCAGCAGCTCGATAGCTCGACCACTTAACAATGAGCAGTTCTTC
CASSSIARPLNNEQFF
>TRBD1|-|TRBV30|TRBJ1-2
TGTGCCTGGGATCCGAGACAGGGTTCTGACTATGGCTACACCTTC
CAWDPRQGSDYGYTF
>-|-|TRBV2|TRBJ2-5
TGTGCCAGCAGAGACCCCCTGGGGACCCAGTACTTC
CASRDPLGTQYF
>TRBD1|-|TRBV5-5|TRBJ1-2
TGTGCCAGCAGCCCGGTTGACAGGGAATCTAGCTACACCTTC
CASSPVDRESSYTF
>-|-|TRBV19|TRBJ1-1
TGTGCCAGTAGTATAGATCGGTATGGACTGTCGTCCACTGAAGCTTTCTTT
CASSIDRYGLSSTEAFF
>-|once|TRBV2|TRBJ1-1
TGTGCCAGCAGATTCTTGGAGGACACTGAAGCTTTCTTT
CASRFLEDTEAFF
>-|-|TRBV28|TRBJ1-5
TGTGCCAGCAGTATCGGGACTCAGCCCCAGCATTTT
CASSIGTQPQHF
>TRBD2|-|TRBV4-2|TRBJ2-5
TGTGCCAGCAGCCCGATCGGGACTAGCGGGCCCCTCCGGGAGACCCAGTACTTC
CASSPIGTSGPLRETQYF
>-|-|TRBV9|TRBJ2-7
TGTGCCAGCAGCGTAGAGGAGGGCGGGACTTTCGAGCAGTACTTC
CASSVEEGGTFEQYF
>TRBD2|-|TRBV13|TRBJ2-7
TGTGCCAGCAGCTTAGTCGGACTAGCGGGAGCCCACGAGCAGTACTTC
CASSLVGLAGAHEQYF
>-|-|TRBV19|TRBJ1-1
TGTGCCAGTAGCTTCTTAGGGGGGACTGAAGCTTTCTTT
CASSFLGGTEAFF
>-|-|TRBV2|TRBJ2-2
TGTGCCAGCAGTACCGATACCGGGGAGCTGTTTTTT
CASSTDTGELFF